This T cell receptor beta chain stems from a study of T-cell reconstitution after alpha-beta-depleted transplantation in children. General study results and limits: Surviving recipient cells, namely T cells and thymic progenitors, were the source of high day-60 TCRbeta diversity in some patients. Reportedly, roughly two months post-transplant, alpha-beta T cells arose from several hundred expanded graft clones. At the one-year point after transplant, T-cell counts and TCRbeta diversity were found to come mostly from T cells that had been newly produced.

Unique molecular identifiers were incorporated into the prepared TCRbeta library. TCRdb re-analysed the PCR reads in MiXCR, keeping a single row per CDR3 protein. The data contain about 32,000 distinct CDR3 sequences, 5% to 7.5% of them singletons. Remarks on this clonotype: Its antigen is not identified.

Germline lookup yields CDR1 SGHDN and CDR2 FVKESK. This CDR3 is 17 amino acids long. Trimming stripped 2 bases from V and 3 bases from J, with 19 bases between. The receptor was derived from a child under two years old who had a stem cell transplant for acute myeloid leukemia, so the T cells may come from the graft donor. The input for sequencing was peripheral blood, taken 60 days after TCRalphabeta/CD19-depleted stem cell transplant. The V call is TRBV14, the J call TRBJ2-5; maybe TRBD2 (6 bases). The CDR3 region has the DNA TGTGCCAGCAGCCAAAACGCGGGACCGGTCCCCAAAGAGACCCAGTACTTC. Translating gives CASSQNAGPVPKETQYF.